This T cell receptor (beta chain) was found in a study of identical twins (dated by TCRdb to about 2016). General notes on the study: TCR alpha and beta repertoires from monozygotic twins, unrelated adults of various ages and cord blood were deep-sequenced to test whether fetal clonotypes persist. To rule out contamination, the twin experiments were replicated at different times with different library preparation protocols.

The protocol used for the library was 5' RACE. Sequenced using an Illumina HiSeq 2000. A universal primer binding site was added through template switching, and the final cDNA carried a unique molecular identifier so that TCR cDNA molecules could be counted accurately. Specific primers in the conserved constant-segment region were used to synthesize first-strand cDNA for TCR alpha and beta chains. Each cDNA library was double barcoded, with a SMART-Mk sample barcode plus Illumina barcodes, to control for contamination. TruSeq adapter sequences and Illumina sample barcodes were added in two successive PCR steps. The TCR alpha and beta cDNA libraries were sequenced on the Illumina HiSeq platform using custom primers. The original methods were these. MiGEC was used to process raw reads and extract unique molecular identifiers, and MiXCR was used to find CDR3 positions. For each individual, recombination models were inferred using an EM algorithm with the repgenHMM and IGoR tools. Shared clonotypes were analyzed with the tcR package in R, and sharing was normalized by the product of cloneset sizes. To study raw recombination free of thymic and clonal selection effects, out-of-frame nonproductive sequences were analyzed. TCRdb trimmed public reads at Q25 via fastp, called clones via MiXCR and kept in-frame beta chains. Rows merge per CDR3 protein into single entries with the most common DNA and genes. TCRdb's processing, not the authors' own work, is the source of the V and J calls. The sample table records fewer than 900,000 distinct CDR3 sequences; roughly 20% of these occur just once. Roughly 14% of the sample lies in the top ten.

The CDR3 starts with the cysteine, ends with the phenylalanine, and has 14 residues. The DNA shown is the 42-base CDR3, in frame from base 1. CDR1 and CDR2, looked up from the germline V gene, are SGHNT and YENEEA. V is shortened by 5 bases, J by 5 bases, and the region joining them spans 13 bases. The research as a whole found: Compared with coincidental sharing between unrelated individuals, an excess of low generation-probability sequences was observed among out-of-frame TCR alpha sequences shared between twins. In monozygotic twins, recombination models systematically underestimated out-of-frame TCR alpha sharing, but the models matched the sharing seen between unrelated individuals. Zero-insertion analyses could be partly confounded by invariant T cells such as MAIT and iNKT, though diverse VJ usage argued against such confounding for most clonotypes. Because the same donors could not be followed over many years, the conclusions depended on cross-sectional statistical analysis. A weaker excess of twin sharing was found in beta out-of-frame sequences because the signal-to-noise ratio was lowered by fewer shared sequences. Fewer insertions were carried by abundant cord blood beta clonotypes, a similar but weaker trend appeared in young adult naive repertoires, and no such trend appeared in memory repertoires.

This clonotype was seen a handful of times. Its cognate antigen has yet to be identified. Base-call qualities are not available, and no considerably larger clone is one nucleotide away. Every donor in the study was a healthy Caucasian. The twin cohort consisted of three pairs of female monozygotic twins, all aged roughly 18 to 29 years. The RNA used for TCR libraries was isolated from peripheral blood mononuclear cells. The data were also submitted as part of a second study, on T cells expressing NK-cell markers. Looking at the second paper: In sorted CD3+CD56+NKG2C+, CD3+CD56+NKG2C- and CD3+CD56-NKG2C+ T-cell subsets from about 8 donors, TCR beta-chain repertoires were profiled. Seven of the eight sequenced donors were HCMV-seropositive and one was HCMV-seronegative. To restrict sorting to alphabetaTCR-expressing T cells, an anti-gammadeltaTCR antibody was added in several experiments. In several donors, the dominant CD3+CD56+NKG2C+ clonotypes ranked among the top 10 CD8+ clonotypes, making up 1.0-7.0% of CD8+ T cells. Those dominant clonotypes were again the most abundant among CD3+CD56-NKG2C+ cells in a handful of donors, at about 25-65%. Whether the expanded NKG2C-expressing T cell clones were specific for HCMV antigens remained unclear. The study sequenced eight donors, all healthy volunteers chosen at random: three men and five women. A commercial ELISA kit detecting HCMV-specific IgG in serum was used to determine HCMV serostatus. For 5 or 6 donors, unsorted PBMC were also used to sequence bulk peripheral blood T-cell repertoires. MIGEC was used to demultiplex reads and group reads by UMI, and MiTCR was used to assemble and quantify clonotypes. To exclude erroneous sequences, only TCR cDNA sequences supported by at least two reads were retained. The tcR package was used for downstream repertoire analysis, and clonotypes were matched across fractions by CDR3 nucleotide sequence plus V segment. Antigen specificity was annotated against VDJdb with VDJmatch, allowing one amino acid substitution in CDR3.

Sequencing was carried out using PBMCs. The source is a woman aged 18 to 35 in good health. The chain uses TRBV11-3 and TRBJ2-1; no D gene is confidently identified. The CDR3 loop reads CASSPRLSDNEQFF. The nucleotide sequence is TGTGCCAGCAGCCCAAGACTGAGCGACAATGAGCAGTTCTTC.